This paragraph reports one T cell receptor (beta chain). The antigen is unknown. The record originates from a study of cytomegalovirus exposure and HLA in healthy donors. Study at large: Among around 400 genotyped donors, about 80% fell in the Caucasian-associated ancestry cluster.

Overall study findings and caveats: Within an earlier analysis, most TCR beta V segments proved productive either about 90% or about 30% of the time.

This CDR3 has 12 residues. V lost 0 bases to trimming and J lost 6 bases, with 6 bases between them. Germline lookup yields CDR1 SGHNT and CDR2 YYREEE (reference sequence). The study ran its PCR with 60 Vbeta and 13 Jbeta primers. The repertoire was sequenced with immunoSEQ multiplex PCR; TCRdb's copy has only in-frame clones and lacks some. The sample lists more than 150,000 clones; roughly 88% were seen once. This rearrangement joins TRBV5-4 to TRBJ1-1; the D is unclear. The sequence derives from a girl aged 2 to 10 in good health and CMV-seropositive. What was sequenced was PBMCs. The CDR3 coding sequence is TGTGCCAGCAGCTTGGGACTATCTGAAGCTTTCTTT. The encoded protein is CASSLGLSEAFF.